Here is one TCR beta chain with its context. Trimming at V came to 7 bases and at J to 5 bases, leaving 9 bases not matched to a gene. CDR3 length equals 13 residues. Germline lookup yields CDR1 SQVTM and CDR2 ANQGSEA. The entry originates in a study of blood T cell repertoires in COVID-19. The overall study: Material from acute and convalescent COVID-19 was sourced from the United States, Italy and Spain.

Measured with immunoSEQ multiplex PCR; TCRdb has only the in-frame clones, and not every one. The profile shows roughly 200,000 clones, more than 75% of them singletons. This rearrangement joins TRBV29-1 to TRBJ1-1, with TRBD1 identical over 8 bases. This clonotype was obtained from a person between 65 and 79 years old with COVID-19, enrolled during active disease. The sample taken for sequencing was peripheral blood. CDR3 nucleotide sequence: TGCAGCGCTATCAGGGGGCAGGGGACTGAAGCTTTCTTT. Its translation: CSAIRGQGTEAFF.